Listed below are T cell receptor beta chains from one sample, sequenced in a study of response to subunit inactivated influenza vaccine. Each CDR3 protein gets one entry after TCRdb re-called the RT-PCR reads with MiXCR. This repertoire shows hundreds of thousands of distinct CDR3 sequences, 15% to 19% found once; its top ten account for around 10%. This specimen was PBMCs from blood, taken 12 days after vaccination. These receptors were obtained from a man over 45 who received an inactivated influenza vaccine. CDR3s include the opening cysteine and the closing phenylalanine or tryptophan. D genes are given only for firm matches. The listing skips clone size in some rows; elsewhere it reads once, few, many or a size class.

>-|TRBV3-1|TRBJ1-2|-|14
TGTGCCAGCAGCCAAGCGTCCTGGACCTATGGCTACACCTTC
CASSQASWTYGYTF
>-|TRBV27|TRBJ1-5|TRBD1|15
TGTGCCAGCTCTGACAGGGGGTTTAGCAATCAGCCCCAGCATTTT
CASSDRGFSNQPQHF
>-|TRBV2|TRBJ2-4|-|12
TGTGCCAGCAAGGGAGGTCGGGACATTCAGTACTTC
CASKGGRDIQYF
>few|TRBV14|TRBJ2-3|-|13
TGTGCCAGCAACGGCAGTCCCTTAGATACGCAGTATTTT
CASNGSPLDTQYF
>-|TRBV5-1|TRBJ1-2|-|16
TGCGCCAGCAGCCCTAAACGGGACACCGGAAACTATGGCTACACCTTC
CASSPKRDTGNYGYTF
>many|TRBV7-2|TRBJ2-2|TRBD2|15
TGTGCCAGCGGATCCGGGACTAGCGGTGGGGGGGAGCTGTTTTTT
CASGSGTSGGGELFF
>few|TRBV20-1|TRBJ2-7|-|14
TGCAGTGCTAGAGAAGACAGAGGCTCCTACGAGCAGTACTTC
CSAREDRGSYEQYF
>few|TRBV28|TRBJ2-3|TRBD2|14
TGTGCCAGCAGTGCAGATTGGACTAGGGATACGCAGTATTTT
CASSADWTRDTQYF
>few|TRBV12-3/TRBV12-4|TRBJ2-3|-|15
TGTGCCAGCAGTAAAGGGGGTCTTAACACAGATACGCAGTATTTT
CASSKGGLNTDTQYF
>few|TRBV20-1|TRBJ2-7|TRBD2|13
TGCAGTGCTAGAGACCTAGCGGCCTACGAGCAGTACTTC
CSARDLAAYEQYF
>-|TRBV27|TRBJ2-1|-|16
TGTGCCAGCAGTTTATCCCGAGCGCTAGCGAGTAATGAGCAGTTCTTC
CASSLSRALASNEQFF
>many|TRBV6-1|TRBJ2-7|TRBD1|13
TGTGCCACTAAGGGGGACAGCACCTACGAGCAGTACTTC
CATKGDSTYEQYF
>-|TRBV6-2/TRBV6-3|TRBJ1-1|-|15
TGTGCCAGCAGTTACAAGGTCGGGAAGAACACTGAAGCTTTCTTT
CASSYKVGKNTEAFF
>few|TRBV5-1|TRBJ2-7|TRBD1|17
TGTGCCAGCAGCTTGGCTTCGATTCGGGACAGGGGATACGAGCAGTACTTC
CASSLASIRDRGYEQYF
>-|TRBV25-1|TRBJ2-5|TRBD1|16
TGTGCCAGCAGTGAAAATAGGGCAGGGGGACGCGAGACCCAGTACTTC
CASSENRAGGRETQYF
>-|TRBV28|TRBJ2-1|-|14
TGTGCCAGCAGTTTTTTCGGTGCCAGCAATGAGCAGTTCTTC
CASSFFGASNEQFF
>-|TRBV12-3/TRBV12-4|TRBJ2-2|-|13
TGTGCCAGCACACCAGGCCTCACCGGGGAGCTGTTTTTT
CASTPGLTGELFF
>many|TRBV5-1|TRBJ2-7|TRBD1|14
TGCGCCAGCAGCCGGGGGACAGGGGACTACGAGCAGTACTTC
CASSRGTGDYEQYF
>few|TRBV12-3/TRBV12-4|TRBJ2-1|-|12
TGTGCCAGCAGTCGGGCGCACAATGAGCAGTTCTTC
CASSRAHNEQFF
>-|TRBV6-2/TRBV6-3|TRBJ2-2|TRBD1|14
TGTGCCAGCGGGACAGGGGAGAACACCGGGGAGCTGTTTTTT
CASGTGENTGELFF
>few|TRBV7-2|TRBJ2-2|-|15
TGTGCCAGCAGCTCTACCGGGACCCGCACCGGGGAGCTGTTTTTT
CASSSTGTRTGELFF
>many|TRBV11-2|TRBJ2-2|TRBD1|21
TGTGCCAGCAGCTTAGACAAGATTAGGACAGGGGCGGTCAGGTACACCGGGGAGCTGTTTTTT
CASSLDKIRTGAVRYTGELFF
>-|TRBV6-2/TRBV6-3|TRBJ2-1|TRBD2|14
TGTGCCAGCAGTTTGGGACTAGCCCTCAATGAGCAGTTCTTC
CASSLGLALNEQFF
>-|TRBV3-1|TRBJ1-1|TRBD1|13
TGTGCCAGCAGAGGGACAGGGGACACTGAAGCTTTCTTT
CASRGTGDTEAFF
>few|TRBV2|TRBJ2-5|-|11
TGTGCCAGCAGTTCAGGGCTGACCCAGTACTTC
CASSSGLTQYF
>few|TRBV12-3/TRBV12-4|TRBJ2-3|TRBD2|14
TGTGCCAGCAGCCCTCGGGGGGGGCGAGATACGCAGTATTTT
CASSPRGGRDTQYF